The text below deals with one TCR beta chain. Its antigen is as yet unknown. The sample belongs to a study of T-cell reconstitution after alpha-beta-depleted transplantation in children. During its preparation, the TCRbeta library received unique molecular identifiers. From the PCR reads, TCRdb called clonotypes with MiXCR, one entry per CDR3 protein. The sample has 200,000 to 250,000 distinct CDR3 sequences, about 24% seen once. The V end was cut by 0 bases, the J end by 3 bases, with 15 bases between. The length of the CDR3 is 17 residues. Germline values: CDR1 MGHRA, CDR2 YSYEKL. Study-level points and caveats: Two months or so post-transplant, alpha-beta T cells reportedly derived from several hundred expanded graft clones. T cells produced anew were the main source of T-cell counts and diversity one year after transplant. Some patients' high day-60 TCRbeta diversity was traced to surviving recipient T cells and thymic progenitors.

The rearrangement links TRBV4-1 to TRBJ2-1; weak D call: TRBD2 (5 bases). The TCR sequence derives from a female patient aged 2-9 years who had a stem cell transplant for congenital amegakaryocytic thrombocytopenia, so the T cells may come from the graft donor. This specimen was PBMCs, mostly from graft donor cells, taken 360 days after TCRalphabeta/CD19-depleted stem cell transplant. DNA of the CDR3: TGCGCCAGCAGCCAAGATCCGGCTAGCAGGTACTACAATGAGCAGTTCTTC. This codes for CASSQDPASRYYNEQFF.